The source of this T cell receptor (beta chain) is a study of blood T cell repertoires in COVID-19. The CDR3 length is 16 residues. Germline V CDR1 and CDR2: SGHRS, YFSETQ. The V and J ends lost 3 bases and 6 bases, in that order; junction bases with no gene match: 10. TCRdb's copy holds only in-frame clones and misses some; the assay was immunoSEQ multiplex PCR. Seen here are roughly 520,000 clones, over 75% observed once, and the top ten hold about 1.7%. This sequence joins TRBV5-1 and TRBJ2-1; 9 nucleotides agree with TRBD1. The TCR was taken from a woman between 40 and 55 years old who had recovered from COVID-19. The source material was PBMCs or T cells enriched from blood (not recorded which). The CDR3 DNA sequence: TGCGCCAGCAGCTCGGGACATTCGACAGGGGGCAATGAGCAGTTCTTC. It is translated as CASSSGHSTGGNEQFF. Variable domain in full (rest from reference TRBV5-1 and TRBJ2-1): KAGVTQTPRYLIKTRGQQVTLSCSPISGHRSVSWYQQTPGQGLQFLFEYFSETQRNKGNFPGRFSGRQFSNSRSEMNVSTLELGDSALYLCASSSGHSTGGNEQFFGPGTRLTVL.